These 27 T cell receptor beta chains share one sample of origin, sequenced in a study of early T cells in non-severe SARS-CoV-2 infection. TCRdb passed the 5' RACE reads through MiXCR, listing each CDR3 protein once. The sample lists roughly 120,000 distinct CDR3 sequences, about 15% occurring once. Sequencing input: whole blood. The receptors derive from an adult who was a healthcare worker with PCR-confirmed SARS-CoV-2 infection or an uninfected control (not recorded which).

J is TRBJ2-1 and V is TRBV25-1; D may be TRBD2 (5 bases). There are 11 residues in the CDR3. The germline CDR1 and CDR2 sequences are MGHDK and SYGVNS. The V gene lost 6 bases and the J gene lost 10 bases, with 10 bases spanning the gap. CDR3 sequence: CASRLVREQFF. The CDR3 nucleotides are TGTGCCAGCAGACTAGTACGGGAGCAGTTCTTC.

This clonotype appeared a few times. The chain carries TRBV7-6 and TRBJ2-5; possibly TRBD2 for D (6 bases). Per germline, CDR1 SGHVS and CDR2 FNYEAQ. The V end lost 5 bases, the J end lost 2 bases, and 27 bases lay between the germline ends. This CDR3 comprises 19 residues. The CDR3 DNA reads TGTGCCAGCAGCCACACCGCTTATGTCTTCGGGGACTTACAAGAGACCCAGTACTTC. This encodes CASSHTAYVFGDLQETQYF.

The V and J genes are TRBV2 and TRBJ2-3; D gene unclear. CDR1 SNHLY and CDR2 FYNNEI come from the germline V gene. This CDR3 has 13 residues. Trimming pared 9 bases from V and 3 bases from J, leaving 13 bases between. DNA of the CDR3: TGTGCCAGACAGTCGTTTGGGACAGATACGCAGTATTTT. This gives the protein CARQSFGTDTQYF.

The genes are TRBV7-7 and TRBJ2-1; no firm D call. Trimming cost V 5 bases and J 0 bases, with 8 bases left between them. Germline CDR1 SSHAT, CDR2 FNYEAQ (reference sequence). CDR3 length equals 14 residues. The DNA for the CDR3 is TGTGCCAGCAGCCCCCTTAGCTCCTACAATGAGCAGTTCTTC. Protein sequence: CASSPLSSYNEQFF.

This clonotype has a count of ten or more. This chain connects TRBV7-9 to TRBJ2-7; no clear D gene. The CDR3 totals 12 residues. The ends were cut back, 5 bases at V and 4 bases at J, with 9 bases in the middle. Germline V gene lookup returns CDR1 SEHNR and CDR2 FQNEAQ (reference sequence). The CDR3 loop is CASSPILYEQYF. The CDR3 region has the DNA TGTGCCAGCAGCCCCATTTTATACGAGCAGTACTTC.

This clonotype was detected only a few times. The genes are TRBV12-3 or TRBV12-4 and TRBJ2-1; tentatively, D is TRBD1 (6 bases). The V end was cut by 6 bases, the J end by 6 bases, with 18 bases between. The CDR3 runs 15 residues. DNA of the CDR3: TGTGCCAGCAGCCCAAGACAGGATAGGAGCAATGAGCAGTTCTTC. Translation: CASSPRQDRSNEQFF.

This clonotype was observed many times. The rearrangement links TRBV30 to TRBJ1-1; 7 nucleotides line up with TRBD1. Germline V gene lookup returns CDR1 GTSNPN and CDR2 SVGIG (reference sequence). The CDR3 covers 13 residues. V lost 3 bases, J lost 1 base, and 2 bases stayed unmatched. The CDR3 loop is CAWSRQGNTEAFF. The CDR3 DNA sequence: TGTGCCTGGAGCCGACAGGGGAACACTGAAGCTTTCTTT.

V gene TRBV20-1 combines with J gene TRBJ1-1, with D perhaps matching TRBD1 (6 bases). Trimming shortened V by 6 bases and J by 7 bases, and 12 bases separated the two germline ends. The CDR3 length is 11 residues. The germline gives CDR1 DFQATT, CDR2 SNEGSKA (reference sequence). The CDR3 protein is CSAVGAFEAFF. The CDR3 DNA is TGCAGTGCCGTGGGGGCATTTGAAGCTTTCTTT.

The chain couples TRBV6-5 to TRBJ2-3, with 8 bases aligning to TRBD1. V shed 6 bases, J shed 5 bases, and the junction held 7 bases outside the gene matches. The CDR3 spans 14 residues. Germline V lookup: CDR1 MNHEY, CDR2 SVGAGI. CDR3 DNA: TGTGCCAGCAGAGGACAGGGCTTGGGAGATACGCAGTATTTT. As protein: CASRGQGLGDTQYF.

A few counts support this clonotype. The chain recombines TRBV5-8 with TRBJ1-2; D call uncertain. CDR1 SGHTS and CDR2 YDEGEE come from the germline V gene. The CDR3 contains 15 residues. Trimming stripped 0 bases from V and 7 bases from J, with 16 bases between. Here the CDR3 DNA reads TGTGCCAGCAGCTTGGCCGGGGTCGGGCCGCGTGGCTACACCTTC. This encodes CASSLAGVGPRGYTF.

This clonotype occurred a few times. The CDR3 DNA reads as TGTGCCAGCAGTGCCCTCTCTGGGGCCAACGTCCTGACTTTC. Amino acids: CASSALSGANVLTF. The chain uses TRBV2 and TRBJ2-6; D ambiguous. The CDR3 consists of 14 residues. V was pared by 4 bases and J by 0 bases, with 4 bases between. The germline gives CDR1 SNHLY, CDR2 FYNNEI.

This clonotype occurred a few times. The CDR3 loop reads CSSLKGEKLFF. CDR3 nucleotides: TGCAGCAGCTTGAAGGGGGAAAAACTGTTTTTT. The chain joins TRBV29-1 to TRBJ1-4; D is possibly TRBD1 (5 bases). V was cut by 8 bases and J by 8 bases, with 12 bases left in between. CDR1 is SQVTM, CDR2 ANQGSEA, per germline. This CDR3 is 11 amino acids long.

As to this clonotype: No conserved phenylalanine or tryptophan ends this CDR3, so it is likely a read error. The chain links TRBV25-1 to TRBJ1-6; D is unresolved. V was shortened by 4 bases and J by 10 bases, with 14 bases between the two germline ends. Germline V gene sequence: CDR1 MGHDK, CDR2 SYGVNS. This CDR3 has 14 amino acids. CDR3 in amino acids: CASSVRGSGSPLHL. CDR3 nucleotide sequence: TGTGCCAGCAGTGTGAGAGGGTCGGGGTCACCCCTCCACTTG.

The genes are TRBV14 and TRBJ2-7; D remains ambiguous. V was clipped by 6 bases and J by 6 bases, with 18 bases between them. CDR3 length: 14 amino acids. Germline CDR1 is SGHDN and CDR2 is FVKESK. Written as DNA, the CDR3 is TGTGCCAGCAGTCAACTTCTGGGTGTCGGCGAGCAGTACTTC. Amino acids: CASSQLLGVGEQYF.

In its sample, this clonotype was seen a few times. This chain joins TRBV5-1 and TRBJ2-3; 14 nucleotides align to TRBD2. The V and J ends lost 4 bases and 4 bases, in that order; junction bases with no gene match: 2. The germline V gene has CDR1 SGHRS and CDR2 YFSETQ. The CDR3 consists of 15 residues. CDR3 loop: CASSGGLAGADTQYF. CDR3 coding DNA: TGCGCCAGCAGCGGGGGACTAGCGGGGGCAGATACGCAGTATTTT.

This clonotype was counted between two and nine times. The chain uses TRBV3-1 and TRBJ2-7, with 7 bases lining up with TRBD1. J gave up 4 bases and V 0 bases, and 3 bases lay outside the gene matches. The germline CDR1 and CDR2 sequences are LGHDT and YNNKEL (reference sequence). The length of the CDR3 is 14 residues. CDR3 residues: CASSQDGTVYEQYF. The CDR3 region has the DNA TGTGCCAGCAGCCAAGATGGGACAGTATACGAGCAGTACTTC.

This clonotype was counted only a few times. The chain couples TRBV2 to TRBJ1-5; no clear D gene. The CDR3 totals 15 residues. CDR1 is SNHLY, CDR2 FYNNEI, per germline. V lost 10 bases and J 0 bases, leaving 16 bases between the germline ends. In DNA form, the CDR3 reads TGTGCCACGGGAGGGAAGGTGGATAGCAATCAGCCCCAGCATTTT. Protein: CATGGKVDSNQPQHF. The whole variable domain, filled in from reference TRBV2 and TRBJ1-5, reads EPEVTQTPSHQVTQMGQEVILRCVPISNHLYFYWYRQILGQKVEFLVSFYNNEISEKSEIFDDQFSVERPDGSNFTLKIRSTKLEDSAMYFCATGGKVDSNQPQHFGDGTRLSIL.

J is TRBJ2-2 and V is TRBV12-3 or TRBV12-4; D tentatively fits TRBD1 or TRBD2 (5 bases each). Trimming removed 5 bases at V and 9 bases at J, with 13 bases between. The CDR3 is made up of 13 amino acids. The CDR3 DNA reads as TGTGCCAGCAGTCCCCCCCCGGGGCGGGAGCTGTTTTTT. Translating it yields CASSPPPGRELFF.

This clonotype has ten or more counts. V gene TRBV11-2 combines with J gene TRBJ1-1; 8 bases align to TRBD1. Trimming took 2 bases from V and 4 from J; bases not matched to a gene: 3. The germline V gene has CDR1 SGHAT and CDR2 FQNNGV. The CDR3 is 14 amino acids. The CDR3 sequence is CASSLQGAVTEAFF. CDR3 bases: TGTGCCAGCAGCTTACAGGGGGCGGTCACTGAAGCTTTCTTT.

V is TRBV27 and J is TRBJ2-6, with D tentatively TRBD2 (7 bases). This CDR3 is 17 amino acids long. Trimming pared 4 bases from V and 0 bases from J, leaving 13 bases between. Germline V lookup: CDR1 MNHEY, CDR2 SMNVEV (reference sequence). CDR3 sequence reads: CASSSQRGGSGANVLTF. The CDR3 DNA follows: TGTGCCAGCAGTTCCCAGAGGGGGGGCTCTGGGGCCAACGTCCTGACTTTC.

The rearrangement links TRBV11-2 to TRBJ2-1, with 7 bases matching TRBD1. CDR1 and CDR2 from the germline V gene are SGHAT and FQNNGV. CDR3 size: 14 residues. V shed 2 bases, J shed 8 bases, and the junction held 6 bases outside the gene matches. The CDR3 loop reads CASSLPPGGDEQFF. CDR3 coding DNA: TGTGCCAGCAGCTTACCCCCAGGGGGTGATGAGCAGTTCTTC.

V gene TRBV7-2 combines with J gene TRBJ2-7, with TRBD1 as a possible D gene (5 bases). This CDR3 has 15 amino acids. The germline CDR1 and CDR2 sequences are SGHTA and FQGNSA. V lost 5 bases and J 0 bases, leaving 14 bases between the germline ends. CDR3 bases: TGTGCCAGCAGCCAAGCTGGGGCTAGCTCCTACGAGCAGTACTTC. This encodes CASSQAGASSYEQYF.

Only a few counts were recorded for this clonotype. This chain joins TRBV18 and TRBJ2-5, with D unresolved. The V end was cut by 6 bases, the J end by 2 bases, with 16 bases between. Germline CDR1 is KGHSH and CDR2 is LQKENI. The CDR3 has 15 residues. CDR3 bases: TGTGCCAGCTCCCCGCCGTTTGGGGTTCAAGAGACCCAGTACTTC. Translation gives CASSPPFGVQETQYF. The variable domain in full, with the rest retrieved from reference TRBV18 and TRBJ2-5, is NAGVMQNPRHLVRRRGQEARLRCSPMKGHSHVYWYRQLPEEGLKFMVYLQKENIIDESGMPKERFSAEFPKEGPSILRIQQVVRGDSAAYFCASSPPFGVQETQYFGPGTRLLVL.

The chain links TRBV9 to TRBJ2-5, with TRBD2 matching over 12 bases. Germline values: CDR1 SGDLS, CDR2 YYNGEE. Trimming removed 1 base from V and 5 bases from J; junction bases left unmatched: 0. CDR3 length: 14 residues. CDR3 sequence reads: CASSVTSGGETQYF. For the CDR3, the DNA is TGTGCCAGCAGCGTAACTAGCGGGGGGGAGACCCAGTACTTC.

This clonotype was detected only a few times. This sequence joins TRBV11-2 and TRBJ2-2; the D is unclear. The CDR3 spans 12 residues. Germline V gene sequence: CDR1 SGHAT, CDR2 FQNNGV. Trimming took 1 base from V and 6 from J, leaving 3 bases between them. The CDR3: CASSLVPGELFF. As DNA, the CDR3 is TGTGCCAGCAGCTTAGTCCCCGGGGAGCTGTTTTTT.

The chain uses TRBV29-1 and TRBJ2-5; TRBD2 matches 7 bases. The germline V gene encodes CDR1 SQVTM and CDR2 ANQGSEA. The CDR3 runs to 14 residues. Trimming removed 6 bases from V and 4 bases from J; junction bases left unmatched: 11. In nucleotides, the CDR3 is TGCAGCGTCCCAGCGGGGTTGGGTCGAGAGACCCAGTACTTC. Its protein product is CSVPAGLGRETQYF.

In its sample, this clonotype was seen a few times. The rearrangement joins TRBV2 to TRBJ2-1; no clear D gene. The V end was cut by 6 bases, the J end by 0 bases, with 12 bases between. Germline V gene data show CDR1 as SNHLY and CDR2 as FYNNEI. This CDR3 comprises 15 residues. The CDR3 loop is CASRSWVYSYNEQFF. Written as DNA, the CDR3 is TGTGCCAGCAGGTCATGGGTTTACTCCTACAATGAGCAGTTCTTC.